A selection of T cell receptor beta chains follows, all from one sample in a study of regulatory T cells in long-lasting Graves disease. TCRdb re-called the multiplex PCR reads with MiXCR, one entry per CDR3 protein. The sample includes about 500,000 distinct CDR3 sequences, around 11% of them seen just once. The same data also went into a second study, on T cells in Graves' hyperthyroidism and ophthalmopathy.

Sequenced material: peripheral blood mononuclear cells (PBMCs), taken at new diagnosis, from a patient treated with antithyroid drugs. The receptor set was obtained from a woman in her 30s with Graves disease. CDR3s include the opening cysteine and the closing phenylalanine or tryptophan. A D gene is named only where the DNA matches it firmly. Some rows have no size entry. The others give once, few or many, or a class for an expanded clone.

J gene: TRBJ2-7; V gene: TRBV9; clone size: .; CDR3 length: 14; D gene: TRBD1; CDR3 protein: CASSAGQGLNEQYF; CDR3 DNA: TGTGCCAGCAGCGCGGGACAGGGTCTTAACGAGCAGTACTTC
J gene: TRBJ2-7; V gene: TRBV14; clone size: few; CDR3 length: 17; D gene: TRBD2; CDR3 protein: CASSQGNPLAGVLRQYF; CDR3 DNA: TGTGCCAGCAGCCAAGGCAACCCCCTAGCGGGAGTTTTACGGCAGTACTTC
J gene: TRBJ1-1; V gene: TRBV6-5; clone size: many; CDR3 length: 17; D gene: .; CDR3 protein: CASSYLASDPMNTEAFF; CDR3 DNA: TGTGCCAGCAGCTACCTCGCCTCCGACCCAATGAACACTGAAGCTTTCTTT
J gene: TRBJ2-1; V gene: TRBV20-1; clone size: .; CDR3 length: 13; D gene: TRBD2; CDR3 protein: CSAASGSYNEQFF; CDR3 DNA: TGCAGTGCCGCTAGCGGCTCCTACAATGAGCAGTTCTTC
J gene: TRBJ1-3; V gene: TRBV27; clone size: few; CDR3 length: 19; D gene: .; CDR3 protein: CASSYVQGAQSYSGNTIYF; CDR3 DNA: TGTGCCAGCAGCTATGTTCAGGGCGCCCAATCCTACTCTGGAAACACCATATATTTT
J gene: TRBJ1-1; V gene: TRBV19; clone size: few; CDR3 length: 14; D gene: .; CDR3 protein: CASSWDMANTEAFF; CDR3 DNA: TGTGCCAGTAGTTGGGACATGGCGAACACTGAAGCTTTCTTT
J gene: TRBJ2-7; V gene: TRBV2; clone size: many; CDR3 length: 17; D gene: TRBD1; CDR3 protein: CASSGVLGQESAYEQYF; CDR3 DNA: TGTGCCAGCAGTGGGGTACTGGGACAGGAGTCGGCTTACGAGCAGTACTTC
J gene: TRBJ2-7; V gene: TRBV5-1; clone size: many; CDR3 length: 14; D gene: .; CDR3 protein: CASSRSGDPGEQYF; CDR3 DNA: TGCGCCAGCAGCCGATCTGGAGATCCGGGCGAGCAGTACTTC
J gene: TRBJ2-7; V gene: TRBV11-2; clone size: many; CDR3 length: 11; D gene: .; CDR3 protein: CASSSGPAQYF; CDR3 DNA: TGTGCCAGCAGCTCAGGGCCGGCGCAGTACTTC
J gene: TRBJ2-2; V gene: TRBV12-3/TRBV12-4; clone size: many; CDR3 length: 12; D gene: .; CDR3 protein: CASRQHTGELFF; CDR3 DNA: TGTGCCAGCAGGCAGCACACCGGGGAGCTGTTTTTT
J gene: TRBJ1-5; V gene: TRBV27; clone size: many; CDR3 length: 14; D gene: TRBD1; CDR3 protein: CASSRNRGDQPQHF; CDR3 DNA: TGTGCCAGCAGTCGAAACAGGGGGGATCAGCCCCAGCATTTT
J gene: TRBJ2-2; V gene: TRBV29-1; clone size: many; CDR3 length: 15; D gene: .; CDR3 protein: CSVPTRDSDTGELFF; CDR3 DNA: TGCAGCGTTCCCACCCGAGACAGTGACACCGGGGAGCTGTTTTTT
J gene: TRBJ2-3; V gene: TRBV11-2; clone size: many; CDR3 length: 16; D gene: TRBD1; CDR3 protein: CASSRPGQGARNTQYF; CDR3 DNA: TGTGCCAGCAGCCGCCCGGGACAGGGGGCGCGGAATACGCAGTATTTT
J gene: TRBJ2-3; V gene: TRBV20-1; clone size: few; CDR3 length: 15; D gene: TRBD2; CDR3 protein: CSAISGGAGTDTQYF; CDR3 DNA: TGCAGTGCTATCTCGGGGGGGGCGGGCACAGATACGCAGTATTTT
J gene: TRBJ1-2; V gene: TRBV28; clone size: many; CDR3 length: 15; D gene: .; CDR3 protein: CASSLGATVNYGYTF; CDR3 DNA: TGTGCCAGCAGTTTAGGGGCCACAGTCAACTATGGCTACACCTTC
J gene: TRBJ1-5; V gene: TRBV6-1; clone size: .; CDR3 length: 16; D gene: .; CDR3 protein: CASSELRTLVGQPQHF; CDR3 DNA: TGTGCCAGCAGTGAACTAAGGACCCTGGTGGGGCAGCCCCAGCATTTT
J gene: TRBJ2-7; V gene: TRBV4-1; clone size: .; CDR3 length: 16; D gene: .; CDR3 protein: CASGPTRNRAWDEQYF; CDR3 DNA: TGCGCCAGCGGCCCTACCCGCAACAGGGCCTGGGACGAGCAGTACTTC
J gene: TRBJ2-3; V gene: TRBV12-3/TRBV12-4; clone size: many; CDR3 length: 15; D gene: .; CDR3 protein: CASSSRAGFRDTQYF; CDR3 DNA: TGTGCCAGCAGTTCCCGGGCCGGGTTCAGGGATACGCAGTATTTT
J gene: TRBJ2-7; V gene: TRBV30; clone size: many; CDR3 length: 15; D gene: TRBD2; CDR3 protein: CAWSVLGGSPYEQYF; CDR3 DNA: TGTGCCTGGAGTGTACTGGGAGGGAGCCCCTACGAGCAGTACTTC
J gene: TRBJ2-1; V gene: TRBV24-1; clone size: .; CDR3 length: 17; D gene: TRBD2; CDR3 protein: CATSDSTGTSSYNEQFF; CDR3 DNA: TGTGCCACCAGTGATTCGACCGGGACTAGCTCCTACAATGAGCAGTTCTTC
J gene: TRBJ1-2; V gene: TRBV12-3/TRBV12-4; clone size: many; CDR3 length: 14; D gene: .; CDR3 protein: CASSFRKRPDGYTF; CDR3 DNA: TGTGCCAGCAGTTTTAGGAAAAGGCCGGACGGCTACACCTTC
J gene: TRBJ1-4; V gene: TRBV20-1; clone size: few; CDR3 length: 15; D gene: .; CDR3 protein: CSARDRALAQEKLFF; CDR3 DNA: TGCAGTGCTAGAGATCGGGCTTTAGCCCAAGAAAAACTGTTTTTT
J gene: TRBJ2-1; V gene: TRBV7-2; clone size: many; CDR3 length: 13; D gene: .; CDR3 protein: CASSLDPYNEQFF; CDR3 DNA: TGCGCCAGCAGCCTTGACCCCTACAATGAGCAGTTCTTC
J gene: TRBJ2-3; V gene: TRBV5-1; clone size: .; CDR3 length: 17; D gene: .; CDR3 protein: CASSLMGAGASTDTQYF; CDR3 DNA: TGCGCCAGCAGCCTGATGGGAGCGGGTGCTAGCACAGATACGCAGTATTTT
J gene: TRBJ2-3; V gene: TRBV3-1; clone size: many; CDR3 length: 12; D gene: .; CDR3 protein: CASSRIEGSQYF; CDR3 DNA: TGTGCCAGCAGCCGGATAGAAGGATCGCAGTATTTT
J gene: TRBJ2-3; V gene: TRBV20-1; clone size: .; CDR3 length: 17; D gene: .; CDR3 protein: CSASSKSSGEEGDTQYF; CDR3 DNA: TGCAGTGCTAGCTCTAAATCCAGCGGTGAGGAGGGAGATACGCAGTATTTT
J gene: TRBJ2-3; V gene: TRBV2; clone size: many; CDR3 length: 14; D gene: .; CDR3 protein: CATKEARGTDTQYF; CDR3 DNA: TGTGCCACTAAAGAAGCGAGAGGCACAGATACGCAGTATTTT
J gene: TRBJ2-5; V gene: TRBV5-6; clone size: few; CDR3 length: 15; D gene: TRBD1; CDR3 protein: CASSPGTGTVGTQYF; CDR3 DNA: TGTGCCAGCAGCCCAGGGACAGGGACGGTAGGGACCCAGTACTTC
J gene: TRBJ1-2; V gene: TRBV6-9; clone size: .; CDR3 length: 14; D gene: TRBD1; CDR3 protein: CASSSPDRAGGYTF; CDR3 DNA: TGTGCCAGCAGTTCCCCAGACAGGGCGGGTGGCTACACCTTC
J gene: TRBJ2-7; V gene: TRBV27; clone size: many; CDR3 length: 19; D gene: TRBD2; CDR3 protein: CASRRLAGAYPTENYEQYF; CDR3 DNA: TGTGCCAGCAGACGGTTAGCGGGAGCCTACCCGACTGAAAACTACGAGCAGTACTTC
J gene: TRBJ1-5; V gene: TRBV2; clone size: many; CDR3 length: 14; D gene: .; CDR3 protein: CASSGGWGHQPQHF; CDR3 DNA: TGTGCCAGCAGTGGGGGCTGGGGTCATCAGCCCCAGCATTTT
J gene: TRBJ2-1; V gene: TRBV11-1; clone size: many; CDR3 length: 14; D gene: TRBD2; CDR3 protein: CASSWVSGTYEQFF; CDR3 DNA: TGTGCCAGCAGCTGGGTTAGCGGGACCTATGAGCAGTTCTTC
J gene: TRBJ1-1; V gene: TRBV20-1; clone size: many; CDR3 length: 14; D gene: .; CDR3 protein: CSARGNTGNTEAFF; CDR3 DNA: TGCAGTGCTAGAGGTAATACAGGGAACACTGAAGCTTTCTTT
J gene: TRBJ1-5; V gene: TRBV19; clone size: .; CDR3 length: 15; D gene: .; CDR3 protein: CASSEQGNSNQPQHF; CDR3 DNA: TGTGCCAGTAGTGAGCAGGGGAATAGCAATCAGCCCCAGCATTTT
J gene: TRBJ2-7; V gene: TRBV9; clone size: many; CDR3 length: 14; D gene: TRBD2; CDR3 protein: CASSAGGVGYEQYF; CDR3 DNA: TGTGCCAGCAGCGCGGGGGGTGTGGGCTACGAGCAGTACTTC
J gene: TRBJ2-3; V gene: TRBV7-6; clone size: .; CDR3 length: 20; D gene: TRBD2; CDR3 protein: CASSGSGTSGSPLPTDTQYF; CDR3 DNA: TGTGCCAGCAGCGGATCCGGGACTAGCGGGAGCCCACTACCCACAGATACGCAGTATTTT
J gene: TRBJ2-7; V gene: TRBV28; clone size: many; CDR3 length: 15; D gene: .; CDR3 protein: CASSSPSGQTYEQYF; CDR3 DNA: TGTGCCAGCAGTTCTCCTTCAGGACAGACCTACGAGCAGTACTTC
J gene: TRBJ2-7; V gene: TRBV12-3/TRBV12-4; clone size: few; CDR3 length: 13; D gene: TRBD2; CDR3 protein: CASRGREAPEQYF; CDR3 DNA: TGTGCCAGCAGGGGTCGGGAGGCCCCCGAGCAGTACTTC
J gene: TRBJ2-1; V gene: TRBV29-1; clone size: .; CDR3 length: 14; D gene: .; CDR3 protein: CSVSPLISYNEQFF; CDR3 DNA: TGCAGCGTTTCCCCCCTTATCTCCTACAATGAGCAGTTCTTC
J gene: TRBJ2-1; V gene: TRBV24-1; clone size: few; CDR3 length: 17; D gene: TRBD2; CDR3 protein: CATSDPGTSGSYNEQFF; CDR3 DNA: TGTGCCACCAGTGACCCAGGGACTAGCGGGAGCTACAATGAGCAGTTCTTC